A selection of T cell receptor beta chains follows, all from one sample in a study of T cell responses to AZD1222 COVID-19 vaccine. Sequencing was performed with immunoSEQ multiplex PCR; in TCRdb, only in-frame clones are kept and a portion is missing. Of some 130,000 clones listed, around 90% were seen once; the top ten hold over 1.5%. This specimen consisted of peripheral blood, obtained on day 0 of AZD1222 vaccination. The receptor set was obtained from an adult in good health. Both conserved end residues are part of each CDR3. Fields, in order: V gene, clone size, D gene, J gene, CDR3 protein, CDR3 DNA. The D gene is left open where the match is weak. Only part of the rows carry a size: once, few, many, or a class if the clone is expanded.

TRBV7-3	.	TRBD1	TRBJ2-3	CASSNGQGPTDTQYF	TGTGCCAGCAGCAACGGACAGGGACCCACAGATACGCAGTATTTT
TRBV7-3	few	.	TRBJ1-2	CASSPLGGLYGYTF	TGTGCCAGCAGCCCCTTGGGGGGGTTATATGGCTACACCTTC
TRBV7-9	.	.	TRBJ1-1	CASSRHPGNTEAFF	TGTGCCAGCAGCCGACATCCGGGGAACACTGAAGCTTTCTTT
TRBV27	.	TRBD1	TRBJ1-5	CASSSLLTGGFGPQHF	TGTGCCAGCAGTTCGTTACTGACAGGGGGTTTTGGGCCCCAGCATTTT
TRBV5-1	once	TRBD2	TRBJ2-1	CASSPVGGAEQFF	TGCGCCAGCAGCCCGGTCGGGGGGGCTGAGCAGTTCTTC
TRBV5-1	.	.	TRBJ1-2	CASSLVLNYGYTF	TGCGCCAGCAGCTTGGTCCTGAACTATGGCTACACCTTC
TRBV28	few	.	TRBJ1-2	CASSFGPESVGYTF	TGTGCCAGCAGTTTCGGGCCCGAATCGGTCGGCTACACCTTC
TRBV6-5	.	.	TRBJ1-1	CASSYGFGIEAFF	TGTGCCAGCAGTTACGGGTTTGGGATAGAAGCTTTCTTT
TRBV3-1/TRBV3-2	.	.	TRBJ2-7	CASSQWGTPYEQYF	TGTGCCAGCAGCCAATGGGGAACACCCTACGAGCAGTACTTC
TRBV3-1/TRBV3-2	.	TRBD1	TRBJ2-7	CASSHWDRPYEQYF	TGTGCCAGCAGCCACTGGGACAGGCCCTACGAGCAGTACTTC
TRBV5-1	.	TRBD2	TRBJ2-1	CASSLDSREANEQFF	TGCGCCAGCAGCTTGGACTCCCGGGAGGCCAATGAGCAGTTCTTC
TRBV4-1	.	TRBD2	TRBJ2-1	CASSPMTSGGPYNEQFF	TGCGCCAGCAGCCCCATGACTAGCGGGGGACCCTACAATGAGCAGTTCTTC
TRBV12-3/TRBV12-4	few	.	TRBJ1-1	CASSLYGPSRAFF	TGTGCCAGCAGTTTATACGGGCCATCTCGGGCTTTCTTT
TRBV30	.	.	TRBJ1-2	CAWSKLSQRLSYGYTF	TGTGCCTGGAGTAAATTGAGCCAGCGCCTTTCCTATGGCTACACCTTC
TRBV4-2	.	.	TRBJ2-7	CASSQVERGEQYF	TGTGCCAGCAGCCAAGTGGAGAGGGGCGAGCAGTACTTC
TRBV3-1/TRBV3-2	.	.	TRBJ1-3	CASSPSVKGLPLSGNTIYF	TGTGCCAGCAGCCCTTCGGTGAAGGGCCTTCCTCTCTCTGGAAACACCATATATTTT
TRBV11-1	.	.	TRBJ1-3	CASSQRSSGNTIYF	TGTGCCAGCAGCCAAAGGAGCTCTGGAAACACCATATATTTT
TRBV25-1	.	TRBD1	TRBJ1-4	CASSGPHRGPNEKLFF	TGTGCCAGCAGTGGCCCCCACAGGGGGCCTAATGAAAAACTGTTTTTT
TRBV2	few	.	TRBJ1-5	CASNGQLDQPQHF	TGTGCCAGCAATGGACAGCTCGATCAGCCCCAGCATTTT
TRBV19	.	.	TRBJ1-3	CASSTAGTYGNTIYF	TGTGCCAGTAGTACAGCGGGCACCTATGGAAACACCATATATTTT
TRBV10-3	.	.	TRBJ1-6	CAISESGVRSYNSPLHF	TGTGCCATCAGTGAGTCGGGGGTGAGGTCCTATAATTCACCCCTCCACTTT
TRBV27	.	TRBD1	TRBJ2-1	CASSFDRDRGLVSSYNEQFF	TGTGCCAGCAGTTTTGACCGGGACAGGGGCCTCGTTAGCTCCTACAATGAGCAGTTCTTC
TRBV7-7	.	TRBD2	TRBJ2-5	CASSLGQRGGLETQYF	TGTGCCAGCAGCTTAGGGCAGCGGGGGGGCCTAGAGACCCAGTACTTC
TRBV7-9	.	.	TRBJ1-2	CASSSGQSNYGYTF	TGTGCCAGCAGCTCTGGACAGAGCAACTATGGCTACACCTTC
TRBV20-1	.	.	TRBJ2-7	CSASGNQPLSSYEQYF	TGCAGTGCTAGTGGGAATCAACCCCTAAGCTCCTACGAGCAGTACTTC
TRBV7-2	.	.	TRBJ2-7	CASSLDLRVSYEQYF	TGTGCCAGCAGCTTAGACCTTCGGGTTTCCTACGAGCAGTACTTC
TRBV6-5	.	.	TRBJ2-7	CASNRGPRDEQYF	TGTGCCAGCAATCGGGGTCCCCGGGACGAGCAGTACTTC
TRBV9	.	TRBD1	TRBJ1-1	CASSVDRDPAFF	TGTGCCAGCAGCGTCGACAGGGATCCAGCTTTCTTT
TRBV19	.	.	TRBJ1-4	CASRTDEKLFF	TGTGCCAGTAGGACAGATGAAAAACTGTTTTTT
TRBV18	few	.	TRBJ1-5	CASSPGGDQPQHF	TGTGCCAGCTCACCGGGAGGGGATCAGCCCCAGCATTTT
TRBV28	.	TRBD1	TRBJ2-7	CASSTPGQSYEQYF	TGTGCCAGCAGTACCCCGGGACAGTCTTACGAGCAGTACTTC
TRBV5-1	once	.	TRBJ1-2	CASSLDGNYGYTF	TGCGCCAGCAGCTTGGACGGAAACTATGGCTACACCTTC
TRBV7-2	.	.	TRBJ1-2	CASSLVGVQGGYTF	TGTGCCAGCAGCTTAGTAGGAGTCCAAGGTGGCTACACCTTC
TRBV30	.	.	TRBJ1-6	CAWSVQGRSPLHF	TGTGCCTGGAGTGTGCAGGGAAGATCACCCCTCCACTTT
TRBV15	once	.	TRBJ2-3	CATSRDPTAARDTQYF	TGTGCCACCAGCAGAGATCCCACGGCCGCAAGGGATACGCAGTATTTT
TRBV7-2	.	TRBD1	TRBJ1-1	CASRPAGTVNTEAFF	TGTGCCAGCAGACCTGCCGGGACAGTGAACACTGAAGCTTTCTTT
TRBV2	.	.	TRBJ2-2	CASRKTVNTGELFF	TGTGCCAGCAGAAAGACGGTGAACACCGGGGAGCTGTTTTTT
TRBV7-2	.	TRBD2	TRBJ2-7	CASGNSGGKSYEQYF	TGTGCCAGCGGTAATAGCGGGGGAAAGTCCTACGAGCAGTACTTC
TRBV7-2	.	TRBD1	TRBJ1-1	CASSLAITGAEAFF	TGTGCCAGCAGCCTAGCTATCACAGGGGCTGAAGCTTTCTTT
TRBV27	.	.	TRBJ2-4	CASSFLPKNIQYF	TGTGCCAGCAGTTTTTTACCCAAAAACATTCAGTACTTC
TRBV2	.	.	TRBJ2-3	CASSEAWPSGTDTQYF	TGTGCCAGCAGTGAAGCGTGGCCTAGCGGCACAGATACGCAGTATTTT
TRBV18	.	.	TRBJ1-1	CASSPSWVEVFF	TGTGCCAGCTCACCCTCTTGGGTAGAAGTTTTCTTT
TRBV29-1	.	.	TRBJ2-1	CSVAARGTSYNEQFF	TGCAGCGTAGCCGCCCGTGGCACGTCCTACAATGAGCAGTTCTTC
TRBV18	few	TRBD2	TRBJ2-7	CASSPSGRRDEQYF	TGTGCCAGCTCCCCTAGCGGGAGGCGGGACGAGCAGTACTTC
TRBV19	.	.	TRBJ1-2	CASTPHNYGYTF	TGTGCCAGTACCCCTCATAACTATGGCTACACCTTC
TRBV19	.	TRBD2	TRBJ2-3	CASSTQLAGGSDTQYF	TGTGCCAGTAGTACCCAACTAGCGGGAGGTTCCGATACGCAGTATTTT
TRBV10-3	.	TRBD1	TRBJ1-1	CAISASGGQVEVGKAFF	TGTGCCATCAGTGCGTCTGGGGGACAGGTTGAAGTCGGGAAAGCTTTCTTT
TRBV2	few	.	TRBJ1-1	CASSLEASPNTEAFF	TGTGCCAGCAGTCTGGAGGCGTCACCGAACACTGAAGCTTTCTTT
TRBV5-4	.	.	TRBJ1-3	CASSSESGNTIYF	TGTGCCAGCAGCTCAGAGTCGGGAAACACCATATATTTT
TRBV2	.	TRBD1	TRBJ1-6	CAGKGGADLNSPLHF	TGTGCCGGAAAAGGGGGCGCCGACCTTAATTCACCCCTCCACTTT
TRBV3-1/TRBV3-2	.	.	TRBJ1-6	CASSPPGTYNSPLHF	TGTGCCAGCAGCCCGCCCGGGACTTATAATTCACCCCTCCACTTT
TRBV27	.	.	TRBJ1-4	CASSPATNEKLFF	TGTGCCAGCAGTCCTGCAACTAATGAAAAACTGTTTTTT
TRBV27	.	TRBD1	TRBJ1-6	CASSPRTRDRSSYNSPLHF	TGTGCCAGCAGTCCCCGGACCCGGGACAGGAGCTCCTATAATTCACCCCTCCACTTT
TRBV19	.	.	TRBJ1-5	CASKYAGGNQPQHF	TGTGCCAGTAAATATGCAGGGGGCAATCAGCCCCAGCATTTT
TRBV5-6	.	.	TRBJ1-1	CASSSTDTEAFF	TGTGCCAGCAGCTCAACTGACACTGAAGCTTTCTTT